This TCR beta chain is drawn from a study of immune evolution from preneoplasia to lung adenocarcinoma. Overall study results and limits: Clonality was highest in normal lung, lower in later-stage lesions apparently. Top clone share appeared to fall from AAH through AIS, MIA, adenocarcinoma.

To note about this clone: Its antigen is not known.

Profiling relied on immunoSEQ multiplex PCR, and the TCRdb table lists in-frame clones only, not all of them. The table records roughly 8,700 clones, 70% to 80% of them present only once. Patients had resection in Japan or China between the mid-2010s and the late 2010s. This TCR was recovered from a person aged 60-79 years with lung adenocarcinoma. The material sequenced was FFPE lung adenocarcinoma in situ tissue.

CDR3 DNA: TGTGCCAGCAGCACAACAGGGAGCCCCTACGAGCAGTACTTC. Translating gives CASSTTGSPYEQYF. The chain employs TRBV21-1 and TRBJ2-7; the table's D call TRBD1 went unverified against the DNA. TRBV21-1 is given as a pseudogene. This CDR3 region has 14 residues.